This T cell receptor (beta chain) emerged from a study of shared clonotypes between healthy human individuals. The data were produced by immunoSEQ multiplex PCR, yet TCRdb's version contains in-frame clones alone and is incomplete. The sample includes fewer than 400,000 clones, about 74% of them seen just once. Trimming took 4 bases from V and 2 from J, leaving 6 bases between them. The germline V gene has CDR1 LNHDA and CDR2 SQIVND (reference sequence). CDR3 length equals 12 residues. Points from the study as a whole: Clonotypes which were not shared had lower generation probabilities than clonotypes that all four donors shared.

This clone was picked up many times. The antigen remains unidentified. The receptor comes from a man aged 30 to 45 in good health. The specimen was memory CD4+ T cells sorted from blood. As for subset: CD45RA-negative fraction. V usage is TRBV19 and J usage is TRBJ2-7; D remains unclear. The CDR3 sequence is CASSSQAYEQYF. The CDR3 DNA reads TGTGCCAGTAGTAGCCAGGCCTACGAGCAGTACTTC.